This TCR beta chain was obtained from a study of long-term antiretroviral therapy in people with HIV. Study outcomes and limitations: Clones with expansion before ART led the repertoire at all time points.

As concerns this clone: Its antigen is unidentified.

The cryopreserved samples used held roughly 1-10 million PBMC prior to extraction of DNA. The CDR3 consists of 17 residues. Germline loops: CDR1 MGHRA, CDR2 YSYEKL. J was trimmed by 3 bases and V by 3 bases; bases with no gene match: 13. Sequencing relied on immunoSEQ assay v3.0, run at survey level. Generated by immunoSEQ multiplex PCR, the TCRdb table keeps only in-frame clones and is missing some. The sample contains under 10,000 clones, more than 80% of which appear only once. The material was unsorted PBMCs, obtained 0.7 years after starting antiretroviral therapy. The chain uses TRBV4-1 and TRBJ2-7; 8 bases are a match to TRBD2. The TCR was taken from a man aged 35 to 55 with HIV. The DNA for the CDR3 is TGCGCCAGCAGCCAGATCGGAAGAGAACGGGAGGGCTACGAGCAGTACTTC. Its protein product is CASSQIGREREGYEQYF.